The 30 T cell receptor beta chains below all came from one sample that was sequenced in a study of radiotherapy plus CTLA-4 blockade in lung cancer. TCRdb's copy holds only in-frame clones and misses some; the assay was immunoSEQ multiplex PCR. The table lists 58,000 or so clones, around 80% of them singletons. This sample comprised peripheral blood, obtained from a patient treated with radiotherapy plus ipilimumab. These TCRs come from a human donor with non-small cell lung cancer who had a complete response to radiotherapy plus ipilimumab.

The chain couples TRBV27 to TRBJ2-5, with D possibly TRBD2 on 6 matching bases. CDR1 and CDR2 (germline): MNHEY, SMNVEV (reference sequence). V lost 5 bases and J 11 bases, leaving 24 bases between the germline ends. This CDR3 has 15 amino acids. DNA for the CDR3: TGTGCCAGCAGTCCCCACGGGGGTGGGCTACGGGAGCAGTACTTC. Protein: CASSPHGGGLREQYF.

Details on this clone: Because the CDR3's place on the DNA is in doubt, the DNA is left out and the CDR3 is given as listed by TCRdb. CDR3 loop: CASSSSARREKLFF. The V and J genes are TRBV6-5 and TRBJ1-4. The CDR3 region is 14 residues in length, termini included. Germline CDR1 reads MNHEY; CDR2 reads SVGAGI.

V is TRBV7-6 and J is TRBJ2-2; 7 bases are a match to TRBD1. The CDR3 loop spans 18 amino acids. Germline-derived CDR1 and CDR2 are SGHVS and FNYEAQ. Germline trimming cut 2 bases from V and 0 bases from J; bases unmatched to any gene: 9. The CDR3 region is CASSLLRRGQSNTGELFF. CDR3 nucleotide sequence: TGTGCCAGCAGCTTATTGCGTCGGGGACAGTCGAACACCGGGGAGCTGTTTTTT.

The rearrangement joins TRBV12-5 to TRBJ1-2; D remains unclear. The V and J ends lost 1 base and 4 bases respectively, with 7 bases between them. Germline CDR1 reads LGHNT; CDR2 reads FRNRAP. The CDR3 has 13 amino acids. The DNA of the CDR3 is TGTGCTAGTGGTTTGGGAGACACCTATGGCTACACCTTC. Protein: CASGLGDTYGYTF.

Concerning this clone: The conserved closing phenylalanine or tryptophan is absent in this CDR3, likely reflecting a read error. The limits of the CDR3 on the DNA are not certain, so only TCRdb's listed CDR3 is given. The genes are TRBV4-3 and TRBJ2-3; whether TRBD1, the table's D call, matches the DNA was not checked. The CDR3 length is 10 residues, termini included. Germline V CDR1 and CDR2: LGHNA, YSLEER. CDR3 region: CASSQNRQGS.

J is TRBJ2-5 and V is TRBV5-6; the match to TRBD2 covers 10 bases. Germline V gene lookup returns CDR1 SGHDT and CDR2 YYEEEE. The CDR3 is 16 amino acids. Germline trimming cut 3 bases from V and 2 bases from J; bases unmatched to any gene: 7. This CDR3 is CASSSKLAGIQETQYF. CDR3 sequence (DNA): TGTGCCAGCAGCTCGAAACTAGCGGGAATTCAAGAGACCCAGTACTTC.

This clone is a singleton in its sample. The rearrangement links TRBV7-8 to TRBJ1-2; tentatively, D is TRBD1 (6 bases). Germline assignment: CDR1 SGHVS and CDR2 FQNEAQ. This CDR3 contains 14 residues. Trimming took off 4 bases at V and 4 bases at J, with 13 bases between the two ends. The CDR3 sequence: CASSSQGFAYGYTF. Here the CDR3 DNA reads TGTGCCAGCAGCTCACAGGGTTTTGCCTATGGCTACACCTTC.

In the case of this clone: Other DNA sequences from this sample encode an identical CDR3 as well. The CDR3 protein is CAWRSGRWGETQYF. CDR3 nucleotides: TGTGCCTGGAGGAGTGGGAGGTGGGGAGAGACCCAGTACTTC. The genes are TRBV30 and TRBJ2-5, with a possible D match to TRBD2 (6 bases). Looked up from germline, CDR1 is GTSNPN and CDR2 is SVGIG (reference sequence). Trimming shortened V by 3 bases and J by 4 bases, and 15 bases separated the two germline ends. The length of the CDR3 is 14 residues. Full variable domain (missing parts from reference TRBV30 and TRBJ2-5): SQTIHQWPATLVQPVGSPLSLECTVEGTSNPNLYWYRQAAGRGLQLLFYSVGIGQISSEVPQNLSASRPQDRQFILSSKKLLLSDSGFYLCAWRSGRWGETQYFGPGTRLLVL.

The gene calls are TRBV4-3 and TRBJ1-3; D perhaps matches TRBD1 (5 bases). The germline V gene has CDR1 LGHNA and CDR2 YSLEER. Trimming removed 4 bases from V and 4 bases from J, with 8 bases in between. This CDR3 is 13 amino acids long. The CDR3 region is CASSPRVGNTIYF. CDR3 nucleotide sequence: TGCGCCAGCAGCCCCAGGGTAGGAAACACCATATATTTT.

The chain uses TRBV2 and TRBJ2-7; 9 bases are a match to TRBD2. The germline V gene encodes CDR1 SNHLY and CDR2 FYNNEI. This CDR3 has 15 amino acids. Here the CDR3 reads CASSPSGASGVGGDV. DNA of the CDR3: TGTGCCAGCAGCCCCTCTGGGGCTAGCGGGGTGGGGGGCGACGTC.

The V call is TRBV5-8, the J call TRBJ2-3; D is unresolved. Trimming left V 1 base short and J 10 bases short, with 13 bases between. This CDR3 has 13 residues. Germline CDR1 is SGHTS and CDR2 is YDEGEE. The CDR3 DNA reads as TGTGCCAGCAGCTTGATGGCGGTTGGTGCGCAGTATTTT. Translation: CASSLMAVGAQYF.

CDR3 coding DNA: TGTGCCAGCAGCGTAGGGGAGGCCAAAAACATTCAGTACTTC. It codes for CASSVGEAKNIQYF. The chain uses TRBV9 and TRBJ2-4; the D gene is possibly TRBD2 (5 bases). The CDR3 totals 14 residues. V lost 0 bases, J lost 1 base, and 5 bases lay in between. CDR1 and CDR2 (germline): SGDLS, YYNGEE.

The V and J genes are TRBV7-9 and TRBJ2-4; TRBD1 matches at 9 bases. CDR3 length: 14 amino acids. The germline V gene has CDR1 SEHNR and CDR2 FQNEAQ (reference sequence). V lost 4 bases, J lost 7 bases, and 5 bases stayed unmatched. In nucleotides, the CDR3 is TGTGCCAGCAGCTGGGGGGACAGGGATAACATTCAGTACTTC. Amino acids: CASSWGDRDNIQYF.

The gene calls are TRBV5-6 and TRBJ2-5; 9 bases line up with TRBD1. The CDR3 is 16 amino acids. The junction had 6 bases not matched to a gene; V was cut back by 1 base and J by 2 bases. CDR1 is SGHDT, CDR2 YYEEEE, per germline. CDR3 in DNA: TGTGCCAGCAGCTTGATCGTAGGGACAGGGCAAGAGACCCAGTACTTC. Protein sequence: CASSLIVGTGQETQYF. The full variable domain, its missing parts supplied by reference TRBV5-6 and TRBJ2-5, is DAGVTQSPTHLIKTRGQQVTLRCSPKSGHDTVSWYQQALGQGPQFIFQYYEEEERQRGNFPDRFSGHQFPNYSSELNVNALLLGDSALYLCASSLIVGTGQETQYFGPGTRLLVL.

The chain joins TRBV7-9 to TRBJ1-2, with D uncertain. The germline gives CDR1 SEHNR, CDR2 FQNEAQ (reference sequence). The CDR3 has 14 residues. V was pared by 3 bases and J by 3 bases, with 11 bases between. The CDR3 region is CASSFGEGDYGYTF. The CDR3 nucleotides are TGTGCCAGCAGCTTTGGGGAGGGCGACTATGGCTACACCTTC.

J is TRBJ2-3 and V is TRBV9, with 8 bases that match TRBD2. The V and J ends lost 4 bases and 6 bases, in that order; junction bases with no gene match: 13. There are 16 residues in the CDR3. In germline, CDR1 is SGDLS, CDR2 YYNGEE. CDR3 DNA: TGTGCCAGCAGCTCGAGAAGTAGCGGGGCATTGGATACGCAGTATTTT. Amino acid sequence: CASSSRSSGALDTQYF.

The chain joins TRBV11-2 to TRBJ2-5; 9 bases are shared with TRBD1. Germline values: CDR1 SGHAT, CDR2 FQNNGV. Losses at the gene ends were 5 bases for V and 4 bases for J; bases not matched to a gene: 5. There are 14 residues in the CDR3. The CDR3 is CASSRGQGGETQYF. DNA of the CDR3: TGTGCCAGCAGCCGGGGACAGGGAGGAGAGACCCAGTACTTC.

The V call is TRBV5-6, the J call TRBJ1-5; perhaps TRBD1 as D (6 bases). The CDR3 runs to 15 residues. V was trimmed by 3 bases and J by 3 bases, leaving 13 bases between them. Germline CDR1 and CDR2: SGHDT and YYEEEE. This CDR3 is CASSSTGRDNQPQHF. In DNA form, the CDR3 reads TGTGCCAGCAGCTCCACAGGGAGGGACAATCAGCCCCAGCATTTT.

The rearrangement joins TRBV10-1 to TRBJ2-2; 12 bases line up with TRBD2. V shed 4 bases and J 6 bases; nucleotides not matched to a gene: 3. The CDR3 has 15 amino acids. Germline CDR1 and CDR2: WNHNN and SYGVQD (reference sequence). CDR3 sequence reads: CASSALAGGSGELFF. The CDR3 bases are TGCGCCAGCAGTGCTCTAGCGGGAGGGTCCGGGGAGCTGTTTTTT.

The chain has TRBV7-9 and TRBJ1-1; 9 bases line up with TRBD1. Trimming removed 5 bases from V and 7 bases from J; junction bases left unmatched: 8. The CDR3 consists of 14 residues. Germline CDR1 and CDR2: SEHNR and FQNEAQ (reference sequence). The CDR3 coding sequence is TGTGCCAGCAGCCCAGGGACAGGGCATCTTGAAGCTTTCTTT. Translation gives CASSPGTGHLEAFF.

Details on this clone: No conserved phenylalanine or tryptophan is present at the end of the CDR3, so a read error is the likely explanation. CDR3 sequence: CASSLTGKEYGYTS. In DNA, the CDR3 is TGTGCCAGCAGCTTGACAGGGAAGGAGTATGGCTACACCTCC. The chain carries TRBV5-8 and TRBJ1-2; D may be TRBD1 (6 bases). The CDR3 runs to 14 residues. Germline-derived CDR1 and CDR2 are SGHTS and YDEGEE. The V gene lost 1 base and the J gene lost 5 bases, with 12 bases spanning the gap.

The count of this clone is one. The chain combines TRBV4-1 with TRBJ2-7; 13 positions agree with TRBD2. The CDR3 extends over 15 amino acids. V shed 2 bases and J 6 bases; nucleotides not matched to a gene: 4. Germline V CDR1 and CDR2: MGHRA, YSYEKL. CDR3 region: CASSQRTSGGLEQYF. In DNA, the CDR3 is TGCGCCAGCAGCCAAAGGACTAGCGGGGGCCTCGAGCAGTACTTC.

In nucleotides, the CDR3 is TGTGCCACCAGCAGACTAGCGGGGGGCTGGAGCTCCTACAATGAGCAGTTCTTC. Its translation is CATSRLAGGWSSYNEQFF. The V call is TRBV15, the J call TRBJ2-1; 11 bases are a match to TRBD2. This CDR3 spans 18 amino acids. Germline assignment: CDR1 LNHNV and CDR2 YYDKDF (reference sequence). The V and J ends lost 2 bases and 0 bases, in that order; junction bases with no gene match: 6.

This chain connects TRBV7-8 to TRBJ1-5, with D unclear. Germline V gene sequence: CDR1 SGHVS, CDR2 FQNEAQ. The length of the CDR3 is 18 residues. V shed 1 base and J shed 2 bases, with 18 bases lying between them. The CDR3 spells CASSLVGTSVGGNQPQHF. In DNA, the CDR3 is TGTGCCAGCAGCTTAGTCGGCACCTCGGTCGGGGGCAATCAGCCCCAGCATTTT.

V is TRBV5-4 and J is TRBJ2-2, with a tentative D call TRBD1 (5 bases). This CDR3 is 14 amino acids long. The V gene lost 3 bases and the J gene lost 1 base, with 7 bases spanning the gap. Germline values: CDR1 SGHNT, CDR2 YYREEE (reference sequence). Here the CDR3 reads CASSYGQNTGELFF. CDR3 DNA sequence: TGTGCCAGCAGCTACGGACAGAACACCGGGGAGCTGTTTTTT.

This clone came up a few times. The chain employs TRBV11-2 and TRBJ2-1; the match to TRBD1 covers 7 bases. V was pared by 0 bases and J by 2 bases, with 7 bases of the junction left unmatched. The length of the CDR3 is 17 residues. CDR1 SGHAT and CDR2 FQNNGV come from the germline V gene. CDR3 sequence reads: CASSLDPGTVAYNEQFF. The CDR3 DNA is TGTGCCAGCAGCTTAGATCCCGGGACAGTAGCCTACAATGAGCAGTTCTTC.

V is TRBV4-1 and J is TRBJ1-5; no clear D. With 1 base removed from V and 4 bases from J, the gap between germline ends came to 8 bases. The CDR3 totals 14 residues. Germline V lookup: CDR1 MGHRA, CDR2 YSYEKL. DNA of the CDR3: TGCGCCAGCAGCCAAGCCCGCGGGAATCAGCCCCAGCATTTT. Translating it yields CASSQARGNQPQHF.

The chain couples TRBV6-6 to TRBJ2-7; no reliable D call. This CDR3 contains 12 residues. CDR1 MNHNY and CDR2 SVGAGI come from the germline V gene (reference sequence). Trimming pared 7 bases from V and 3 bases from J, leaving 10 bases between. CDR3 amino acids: CASNSGFYEQYF. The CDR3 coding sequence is TGTGCCAGCAACTCAGGATTCTACGAGCAGTACTTC.

DNA of the CDR3: TGTGCCAGCAGCCAAATGGGACTAGCGGGAGATACGCAGTATTTT. This encodes CASSQMGLAGDTQYF. V gene TRBV2 combines with J gene TRBJ2-3; 12 bases fit TRBD2. Germline CDR1 and CDR2: SNHLY and FYNNEI. CDR3 length: 15 amino acids. Trimming at V came to 6 bases and at J to 5 bases, leaving 6 bases not matched to a gene.

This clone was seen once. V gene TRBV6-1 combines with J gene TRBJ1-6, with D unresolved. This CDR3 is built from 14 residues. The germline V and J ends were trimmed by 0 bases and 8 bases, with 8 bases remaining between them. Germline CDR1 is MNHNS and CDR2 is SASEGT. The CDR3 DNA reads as TGTGCCAGCAGTGAAGCGCGAGTGGATTCACCCCTCCACTTT. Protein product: CASSEARVDSPLHF.